These 7 T cell receptor beta chains share one sample of origin, sequenced in a study of cytomegalovirus exposure and HLA in healthy donors. The primer mix had 60 Vbeta and 13 Jbeta primers. Profiling relied on immunoSEQ multiplex PCR, and the TCRdb table lists in-frame clones only, not all of them. The table lists about 110,000 clones, 75% to 90% of them singletons, with around 1.9% in the top ten. The sequenced sample consisted of PBMCs. Every receptor here comes from a middle-aged man in good health and CMV-seronegative.

This chain uses TRBV7-9 with TRBJ1-6, with TRBD1 as a possible D gene (6 bases). This CDR3 has 15 amino acids. Trimming took 3 bases from V and 8 from J, leaving 14 bases between them. The germline V gene has CDR1 SEHNR and CDR2 FQNEAQ (reference sequence). CDR3 in DNA: TGTGCCAGCAGCTTTTACGCAGGGGTGGATTCACCCCTCCACTTT. Protein: CASSFYAGVDSPLHF. The full variable domain, rest sourced from reference TRBV7-9 and TRBJ1-6, is DTGVSQNPRHKITKRGQNVTFRCDPISEHNRLYWYRQTLGQGPEFLTYFQNEAQLEKSRLLSDRFSAERPKGSFSTLEIQRTEQGDSAMYLCASSFYAGVDSPLHFGNGTRLTVT.

V is TRBV15 and J is TRBJ1-1; weak D call: TRBD1 (6 bases). From germline, CDR1 is LNHNV and CDR2 YYDKDF (reference sequence). V lost 0 bases to trimming and J lost 8 bases, with 13 bases between them. This CDR3 comprises 14 residues. DNA for the CDR3: TGTGCCACCAGCAGAGATTTAAGGACAGCAGAAGCTTTCTTT. As protein: CATSRDLRTAEAFF. The variable domain in full, completed from reference TRBV15 and TRBJ1-1, reads DAMVIQNPRYQVTQFGKPVTLSCSQTLNHNVMYWYQQKSSQAPKLLFHYYDKDFNNEADTPDNFQSRRPNTSFCFLDIRSPGLGDTAMYLCATSRDLRTAEAFFGQGTRLTVV.

The chain joins TRBV12-5 to TRBJ2-1, with TRBD2 matching 8 bases. V was clipped by 2 bases and J by 4 bases; unmatched bases: 4. Germline values: CDR1 LGHNT, CDR2 FRNRAP. The CDR3 is 15 amino acids. CDR3 protein: CASGLTGGSYNEQFF. The DNA of the CDR3 is TGTGCTAGTGGTTTGACGGGGGGGAGTTACAATGAGCAGTTCTTC.

This chain joins TRBV20-1 and TRBJ2-5, with D maybe TRBD1 (7 bases). V was pared by 6 bases and J by 4 bases, with 9 bases between. The CDR3 covers 11 residues. CDR1 is DFQATT and CDR2 is SNEGSKA in the germline V gene (reference sequence). CDR3 nucleotide sequence: TGCAGTGCCAGGGGGGTAGAGACCCAGTACTTC. Encoded protein: CSARGVETQYF.

This chain links TRBV5-1 with TRBJ2-3; D may be TRBD2 (5 bases). Trimming removed 4 bases from V and 2 bases from J, with 17 bases in between. There are 16 residues in the CDR3. Looked up from germline, CDR1 is SGHRS and CDR2 is YFSETQ. CDR3 loop: CASSLQGRASTDTQYF. CDR3 nucleotide sequence: TGCGCCAGCAGCCTTCAAGGGCGGGCTTCCACAGATACGCAGTATTTT.

This chain joins TRBV6-5 and TRBJ1-6, with TRBD1 matching over 7 bases. Trimming removed 3 bases from V and 7 bases from J; junction bases left unmatched: 6. This CDR3 comprises 15 residues. Germline loops: CDR1 MNHEY, CDR2 SVGAGI. This CDR3 is CASSYETGINSPLHF. The CDR3, as DNA: TGTGCCAGCAGTTATGAGACAGGGATAAATTCACCCCTCCACTTT.

This clone was detected once. The chain has TRBV2 and TRBJ1-2; 7 nucleotides agree with TRBD1. Germline CDR1 reads SNHLY; CDR2 reads FYNNEI. With V trimmed by 4 bases and J by 2 bases, 4 bases remained unmatched. CDR3 length: 14 amino acids. This chain's CDR3 is CASSGGQKNYGYTF. For the CDR3, the DNA is TGTGCCAGCAGTGGGGGACAGAAGAACTATGGCTACACCTTC.